The 23 T cell receptor beta chains below all came from one sample that was sequenced in a study of Graves' ophthalmopathy and Graves' hyperthyroidism. RNA served as the template for amplifying TCR beta CDR3 regions. In the first round, RT-PCR was carried out with HTBI primers, and a multiplex PCR formed the second round. TCRdb passed the multiplex PCR reads through MiXCR, listing each CDR3 protein once. This repertoire shows 740,000 or so distinct CDR3 sequences, approximately 40% found once; its top ten account for less than 55%. Input material: peripheral blood. The receptor source for this set is an adult man with Graves' ophthalmopathy.

As to this clonotype: The junction departs from the called germline gene at one end, perhaps through a read error. The chain recombines TRBV25-1 with TRBJ1-2, with D tentatively TRBD1 (6 bases). This CDR3 has 15 residues. Per the germline V gene, CDR1 is MGHDK and CDR2 is SYGVNS. The CDR3 nucleotides are TGTGCCAGCACCTTCCGAGGGGGGTCGCCGTATGACTACACCTTC. Amino acid sequence: CASTFRGGSPYDYTF.

This clonotype was observed at least ten times. The V gene is TRBV9, the J gene TRBJ2-5, with D perhaps matching TRBD1 (6 bases). There are 14 residues in the CDR3. The V gene's germline CDR1 is SGDLS and CDR2 YYNGEE. V lost 0 bases, J lost 3 bases, and 9 bases lay in between. In DNA, the CDR3 is TGTGCCAGCAGCGTAGGCCAGGGGAAAGAGACCCAGTACTTC. Its translation is CASSVGQGKETQYF. The variable domain in full, with the rest retrieved from reference TRBV9 and TRBJ2-5, is DSGVTQTPKHLITATGQRVTLRCSPRSGDLSVYWYQQSLDQGLQFLIQYYNGEERAKGNILERFSAQQFPDLHSELNLSSLELGDSALYFCASSVGQGKETQYFGPGTRLLVL.

This chain uses TRBV25-1 with TRBJ1-2; D is possibly TRBD1 (5 bases). V was clipped by 6 bases and J by 0 bases, with 11 bases between them. Looked up from germline, CDR1 is MGHDK and CDR2 is SYGVNS. The CDR3 has 14 residues. This CDR3 reads CASRGDRANYGYTF. Written as DNA, the CDR3 is TGTGCCAGCAGAGGGGACCGAGCTAACTATGGCTACACCTTC.

This sequence joins TRBV2 and TRBJ2-5, with 12 positions matching TRBD2. Germline assignment: CDR1 SNHLY and CDR2 FYNNEI. V lost 4 bases to trimming and J lost 1 base; unmatched junction nucleotides: 10. The CDR3 covers 18 residues. CDR3 sequence reads: CASSGVPRTSGVQETQYF. The DNA for the CDR3 is TGTGCCAGCAGTGGGGTCCCCCGGACTAGCGGGGTCCAAGAGACCCAGTACTTC.

The genes are TRBV7-9 and TRBJ1-1; 7 bases match TRBD1. The J segment lost 4 bases and the V segment lost 5 bases, leaving 10 bases of the junction unmatched. The CDR3 is made up of 15 amino acids. Per germline, CDR1 SEHNR and CDR2 FQNEAQ (reference sequence). The CDR3 sequence: CASSPRQGWGTEAFF. The CDR3 DNA sequence: TGTGCCAGCAGCCCCCGACAGGGATGGGGCACTGAAGCTTTCTTT.

This clonotype appeared many times. The J gene is TRBJ1-2, the V gene TRBV29-1; 10 nucleotides align to TRBD1. This CDR3 has 14 residues. The germline V gene has CDR1 SQVTM and CDR2 ANQGSEA. The V gene end was trimmed by 7 bases and the J gene end by 5 bases; junction bases not matched to a gene: 10. The CDR3 protein is CSAKTGTGVYGYTF. The CDR3 region has the DNA TGCAGCGCCAAGACCGGGACAGGGGTATATGGCTACACCTTC.

This rearrangement joins TRBV5-1 to TRBJ1-1; 11 bases line up with TRBD1. J gave up 10 bases and V 4 bases, and 12 bases lay outside the gene matches. Germline V lookup: CDR1 SGHRS, CDR2 YFSETQ. The length of the CDR3 is 15 residues. The CDR3 spells CASSQGQGAVRGAFF. DNA for the CDR3: TGCGCCAGCAGCCAAGGACAGGGGGCGGTGAGGGGAGCTTTCTTT.

Only a few counts were recorded for this clonotype. The gene calls are TRBV4-3 and TRBJ1-3; D remains unclear. From germline, CDR1 is LGHNA and CDR2 YSLEER. The CDR3 runs 17 residues. Trimming left V 2 bases short and J 0 bases short, with 14 bases between. The CDR3 bases are TGCGCCAGCAGCCAAACCCGAACTCCAAGCTCTGGAAACACCATATATTTT. It translates to CASSQTRTPSSGNTIYF.

The chain combines TRBV7-9 with TRBJ1-5; D unresolved. Germline V CDR1 and CDR2: SEHNR, FQNEAQ (reference sequence). The CDR3 is 13 residues long. V dropped 8 bases and J dropped 7 bases, with 15 bases sitting between them. This CDR3 is CASSPSSLQPQHF. The CDR3 DNA is TGTGCCAGCTCACCATCTAGTTTGCAGCCCCAGCATTTT.

This clonotype has just a few counts. V is TRBV2 and J is TRBJ1-2; TRBD1 agrees at 8 bases. The germline CDR1 and CDR2 sequences are SNHLY and FYNNEI. V trimming: 5 bases; J trimming: 0 bases; junction bases outside the gene matches: 8. The CDR3 length is 16 residues. As DNA, the CDR3 is TGTGCCAGCAGTTTGGCGAAGACAGGGGCTAACTATGGCTACACCTTC. Residues: CASSLAKTGANYGYTF.

This clonotype was seen once. This may stem from a read error, because a much larger clone lies one nucleotide away. This chain uses TRBV12-3 or TRBV12-4 with TRBJ2-7; D is undetermined. The CDR3 is 12 residues long. CDR3 nucleotide sequence: TGTACCAGCAGTTTAAGTCAGTACGAGCAGTACTTC. Protein sequence: CTSSLSQYEQYF.

CDR3 sequence: CASSLGLAVDYEQYF. CDR3 coding DNA: TGCGCCAGCAGCTTGGGACTAGCGGTTGACTACGAGCAGTACTTC. The genes are TRBV5-1 and TRBJ2-7; 9 nucleotides agree with TRBD2. This CDR3 contains 15 residues. Losses at the gene ends were 0 bases for V and 3 bases for J; bases not matched to a gene: 4. The germline V gene has CDR1 SGHRS and CDR2 YFSETQ.

The chain employs TRBV20-1 and TRBJ2-5, with D perhaps matching TRBD1 (6 bases). This CDR3 has 14 residues. Trimming removed 2 bases at V and 2 bases at J, with 12 bases between. The germline CDR1 and CDR2 sequences are DFQATT and SNEGSKA (reference sequence). CDR3 sequence reads: CSARIRQEQETQYF. In DNA form, the CDR3 reads TGCAGTGCTAGAATAAGACAGGAACAAGAGACCCAGTACTTC.

This chain connects TRBV6-1 to TRBJ1-2; TRBD1 matches 9 bases. Germline values: CDR1 MNHNS, CDR2 SASEGT. V dropped 5 bases and J dropped 2; count of bases not matched to a gene: 6. This CDR3 is built from 15 residues. The chain's CDR3 is CASSHRDRVNYGYTF. The DNA of the CDR3 is TGTGCCAGCAGTCATCGGGACAGGGTAAACTATGGCTACACCTTC.

The chain links TRBV11-2 to TRBJ2-7; 7 bases match TRBD1. J lost 3 bases, V lost 9 bases, and 14 bases had no gene match. Germline assignment: CDR1 SGHAT and CDR2 FQNNGV. There are 15 residues in the CDR3. The CDR3 DNA follows: TGTGCCAGTAGCACCACGGGACAGTTTAGCTACGAGCAGTACTTC. Its translation is CASSTTGQFSYEQYF.

V gene TRBV20-1 combines with J gene TRBJ1-5; 8 bases are shared with TRBD1. CDR3 length: 14 amino acids. J was trimmed by 7 bases and V by 3 bases; bases with no gene match: 8. Germline CDR1 and CDR2: DFQATT and SNEGSKA (reference sequence). CDR3 nucleotide sequence: TGCAGTGCTAGGGCAACAGGGGGTGTACAGCCCCAGCATTTT. Translated, it gives CSARATGGVQPQHF.

This clonotype was seen repeatedly, ten times or more. The rearrangement links TRBV15 to TRBJ1-1; no clear D gene. From germline, CDR1 is LNHNV and CDR2 YYDKDF (reference sequence). V was shortened by 8 bases and J by 4 bases, with 23 bases between the two germline ends. The CDR3 is 16 residues long. The CDR3 spells CATLVFFTGFGTEAFF. The CDR3, as DNA: TGTGCCACCTTAGTTTTTTTTACGGGTTTTGGCACTGAAGCTTTCTTT.

J is TRBJ2-7 and V is TRBV25-1; TRBD1 matches 7 bases. Germline-derived CDR1 and CDR2 are MGHDK and SYGVNS. This CDR3 contains 15 residues. With 5 bases clipped from V and 2 bases from J, the junction kept 9 bases outside the gene matches. The CDR3 region has the DNA TGTGCCAGCAGTACCCCCGGGACAGTCGCCTACGAGCAGTACTTC. Translating it yields CASSTPGTVAYEQYF.

This clonotype showed up many times. CDR3 coding DNA: TGCAGCGGTTCGGGGGGGAGACAGGGGGACGAGCAGTACTTC. Protein product: CSGSGGRQGDEQYF. The V and J genes are TRBV29-1 and TRBJ2-7, with TRBD1 as a possible D gene (9 bases). CDR3 length: 14 amino acids. The V end lost 7 bases, the J end lost 5 bases, and 21 bases lay between the germline ends. Germline CDR1 and CDR2: SQVTM and ANQGSEA.

The sample holds a few counts of this clonotype. The chain uses TRBV11-2 and TRBJ1-6, with D perhaps TRBD1 (6 bases). CDR1 SGHAT and CDR2 FQNNGV come from the germline V gene. The CDR3 is 14 amino acids. V was pared by 5 bases and J by 10 bases, with 15 bases between. The CDR3 region is CASSPLGGTSPLHF. In DNA form, the CDR3 reads TGTGCCAGCAGCCCCCTAGGGGGGACCTCACCCCTCCACTTT.

This chain links TRBV15 with TRBJ2-6; D remains ambiguous. Trimming took off 3 bases at V and 0 bases at J, with 9 bases between the two ends. CDR3 length: 16 residues. Germline V gene lookup returns CDR1 LNHNV and CDR2 YYDKDF (reference sequence). The CDR3 sequence is CATSSYSSSGANVLTF. In DNA, the CDR3 is TGTGCCACCAGCAGTTACTCGAGCTCTGGGGCCAACGTCCTGACTTTC. Full variable domain (missing parts from reference TRBV15 and TRBJ2-6): DAMVIQNPRYQVTQFGKPVTLSCSQTLNHNVMYWYQQKSSQAPKLLFHYYDKDFNNEADTPDNFQSRRPNTSFCFLDIRSPGLGDTAMYLCATSSYSSSGANVLTFGAGSRLTVL.

This clonotype was recorded many times. The gene calls are TRBV20-1 and TRBJ2-5; possible D gene TRBD2, 6 bases. Trimming shortened V by 3 bases and J by 5 bases, and 16 bases separated the two germline ends. This CDR3 has 14 residues. The germline gives CDR1 DFQATT, CDR2 SNEGSKA (reference sequence). For the CDR3, the DNA is TGCAGTGCTAGCGCGGGACTGATGAGGGAGACCCAGTACTTC. This codes for CSASAGLMRETQYF.

The table lists this clonotype with a few counts. This chain connects TRBV20-1 to TRBJ2-5; D is unclear. CDR3 length: 13 amino acids. Trimming shortened V by 5 bases and J by 5 bases, and 15 bases separated the two germline ends. CDR1 DFQATT and CDR2 SNEGSKA come from the germline V gene (reference sequence). In nucleotides, the CDR3 is TGCAGTGCTCTTGGCCGCGGATGGGAGACCCAGTACTTC. Translation gives CSALGRGWETQYF.